Listed here are 6 T cell receptor beta chains from one sample, sequenced in a study. One entry per CDR3 protein, called by TCRdb with MiXCR from the 5' RACE reads. Of 60,000 to 65,000 distinct CDR3 sequences listed, 25% to 35% are singletons. Material for sequencing was tumor-infiltrating naive CD4+ T cells sorted from the breast tumor. Described subset: naive CD4+ T cells, CD4+CD45RA+CD25-. Receptor source: a female donor with breast cancer.

In this sample, this clonotype turned up a few times. The chain couples TRBV6-2 or TRBV6-3 to TRBJ2-7; D is uncertain. CDR3 length: 16 residues. The V and J ends lost 3 bases and 0 bases respectively, with 15 bases between them. Germline V gene sequence: CDR1 MNHEY, CDR2 SVGEGT. The CDR3: CASSYPPLTDSYEQYF. The DNA of the CDR3 is TGTGCCAGCAGTTATCCCCCCCTAACAGACTCCTACGAGCAGTACTTC.

This clonotype is labeled as medium-sized. This chain links TRBV9 with TRBJ1-2; tentatively, D is TRBD1 (6 bases). Per the germline V gene, CDR1 is SGDLS and CDR2 is YYNGEE. There are 14 residues in the CDR3. V lost 3 bases and J 5 bases, leaving 14 bases between the germline ends. This chain's CDR3 is CASSGTRGLYGYTF. The CDR3 DNA follows: TGTGCCAGCAGCGGGACGAGGGGGTTATATGGCTACACCTTC.

This chain links TRBV30 with TRBJ2-1; D unclear. V was shortened by 2 bases and J by 3 bases, with 17 bases between the two germline ends. Per the germline V gene, CDR1 is GTSNPN and CDR2 is SVGIG (reference sequence). The CDR3 covers 16 residues. In DNA, the CDR3 is TGTGCCTGGAGTACCCACCAGTTAGAGTTCTACAATGAGCAGTTCTTC. Amino acids: CAWSTHQLEFYNEQFF.

There are many counts of this clonotype. CDR3 in amino acids: CASSLVQGAGEQFF. CDR3 coding DNA: TGCGCCAGCAGCTTGGTACAGGGGGCTGGGGAGCAGTTCTTC. V usage is TRBV5-1 and J usage is TRBJ2-1, with 9 bases identical to TRBD1. CDR1 and CDR2 from the germline V gene are SGHRS and YFSETQ. The CDR3 extends over 14 amino acids. With 0 bases clipped from V and 10 bases from J, the junction kept 5 bases outside the gene matches.

This clonotype occurred a few times. This chain connects TRBV4-2 to TRBJ2-1; 9 nucleotides line up with TRBD1. There are 16 residues in the CDR3. The germline V gene has CDR1 LGHNA and CDR2 YNFKEQ. V was pared by 7 bases and J by 5 bases, with 12 bases of the junction left unmatched. The CDR3 here is CASTFGGGQGNNEQFF. CDR3 nucleotides: TGTGCCAGCACCTTTGGAGGGGGACAGGGAAACAATGAGCAGTTCTTC.

The V and J genes are TRBV28 and TRBJ2-1, with 14 bases fitting TRBD2. Germline V gives CDR1 MDHEN, CDR2 SYDVKM. The CDR3 sequence is 16 residues long. After removal of 7 bases from V and 6 bases from J, the junction contained 8 bases not matched to a gene. The CDR3 region is CASTLAGTSGGNEQFF. The CDR3 nucleotides are TGTGCCAGCACCCTCGCCGGGACTAGCGGGGGCAATGAGCAGTTCTTC.